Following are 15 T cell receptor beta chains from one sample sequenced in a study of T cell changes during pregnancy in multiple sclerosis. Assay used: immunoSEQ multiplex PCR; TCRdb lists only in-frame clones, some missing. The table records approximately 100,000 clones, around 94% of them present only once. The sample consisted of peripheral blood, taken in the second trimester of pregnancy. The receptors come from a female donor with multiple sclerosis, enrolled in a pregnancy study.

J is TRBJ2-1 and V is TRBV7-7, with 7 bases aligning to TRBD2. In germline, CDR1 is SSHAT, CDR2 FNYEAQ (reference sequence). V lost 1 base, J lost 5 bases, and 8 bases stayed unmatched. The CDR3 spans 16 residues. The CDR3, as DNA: TGTGCCAGCAGCTTAGAACCTAGCGGTATAAACAATGAGCAGTTCTTC. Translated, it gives CASSLEPSGINNEQFF.

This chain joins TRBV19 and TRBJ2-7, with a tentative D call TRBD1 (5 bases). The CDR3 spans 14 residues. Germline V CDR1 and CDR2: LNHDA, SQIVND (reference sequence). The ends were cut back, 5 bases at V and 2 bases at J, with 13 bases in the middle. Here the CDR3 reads CASSPLDRAYEQYF. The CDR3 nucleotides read TGTGCCAGTAGTCCCCTCGACAGAGCCTACGAGCAGTACTTC.

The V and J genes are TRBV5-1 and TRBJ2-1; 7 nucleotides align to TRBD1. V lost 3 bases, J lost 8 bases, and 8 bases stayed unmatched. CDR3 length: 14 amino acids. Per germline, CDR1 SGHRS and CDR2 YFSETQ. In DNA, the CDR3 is TGCGCCAGCAGCTGGACAGGACAGATGGATGAGCAGTTCTTC. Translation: CASSWTGQMDEQFF.

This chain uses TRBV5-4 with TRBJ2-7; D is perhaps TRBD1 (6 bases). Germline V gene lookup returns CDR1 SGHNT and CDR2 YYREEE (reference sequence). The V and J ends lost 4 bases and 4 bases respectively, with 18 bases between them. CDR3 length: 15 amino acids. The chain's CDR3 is CASSLDTGSQYEQYF. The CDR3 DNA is TGTGCCAGCAGCCTCGACACAGGGAGTCAGTACGAGCAGTACTTC. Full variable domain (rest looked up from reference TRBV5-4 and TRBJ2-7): ETGVTQSPTHLIKTRGQQVTLRCSSQSGHNTVSWYQQALGQGPQFIFQYYREEENGRGNFPPRFSGLQFPNYSSELNVNALELDDSALYLCASSLDTGSQYEQYFGPGTRLTVT.

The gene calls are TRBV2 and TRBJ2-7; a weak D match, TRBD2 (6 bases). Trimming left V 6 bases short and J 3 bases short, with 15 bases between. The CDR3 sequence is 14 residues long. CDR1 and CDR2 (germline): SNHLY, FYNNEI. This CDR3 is CASRDGAGIYEQYF. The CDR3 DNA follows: TGTGCCAGCAGGGATGGGGCGGGGATCTACGAGCAGTACTTC.

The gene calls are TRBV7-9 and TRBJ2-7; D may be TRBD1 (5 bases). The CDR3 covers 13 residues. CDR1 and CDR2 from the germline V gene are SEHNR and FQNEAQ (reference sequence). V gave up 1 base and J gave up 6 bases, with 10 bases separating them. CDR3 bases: TGTGCCAGCAGCTTAGGAACAGGACGCGAGCAGTACTTC. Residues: CASSLGTGREQYF.

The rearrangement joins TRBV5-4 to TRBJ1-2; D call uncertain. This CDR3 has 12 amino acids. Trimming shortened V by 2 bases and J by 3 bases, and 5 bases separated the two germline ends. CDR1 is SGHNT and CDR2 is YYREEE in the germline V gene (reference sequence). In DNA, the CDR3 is TGTGCCAGCAGCTTTCCGGACTATGGCTACACCTTC. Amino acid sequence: CASSFPDYGYTF.

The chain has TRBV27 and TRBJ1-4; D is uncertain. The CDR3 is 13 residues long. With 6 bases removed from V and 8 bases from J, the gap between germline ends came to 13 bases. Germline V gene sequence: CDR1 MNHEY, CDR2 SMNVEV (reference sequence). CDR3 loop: CASRTPYAEKLFF. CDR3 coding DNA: TGTGCCAGCAGAACTCCATATGCCGAAAAACTGTTTTTT.

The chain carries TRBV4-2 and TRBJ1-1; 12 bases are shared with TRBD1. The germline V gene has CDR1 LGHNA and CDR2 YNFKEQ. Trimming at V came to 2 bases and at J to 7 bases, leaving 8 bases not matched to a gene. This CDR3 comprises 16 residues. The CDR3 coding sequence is TGTGCCAGCAGCCAATACCCGGGACAGGGGGCTTTTGAAGCTTTCTTT. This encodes CASSQYPGQGAFEAFF.

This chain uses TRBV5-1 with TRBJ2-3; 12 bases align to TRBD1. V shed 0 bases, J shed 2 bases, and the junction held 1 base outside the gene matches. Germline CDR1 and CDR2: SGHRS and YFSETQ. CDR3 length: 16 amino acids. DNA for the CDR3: TGCGCCAGCAGCTTGGTGGGACAGGGGGCCACAGATACGCAGTATTTT. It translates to CASSLVGQGATDTQYF.

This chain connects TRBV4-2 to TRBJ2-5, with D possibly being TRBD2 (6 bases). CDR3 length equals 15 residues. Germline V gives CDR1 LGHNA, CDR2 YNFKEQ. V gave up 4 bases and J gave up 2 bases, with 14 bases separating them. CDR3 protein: CASSPVRGEQETQYF. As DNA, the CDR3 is TGTGCCAGCAGCCCTGTGCGGGGAGAGCAAGAGACCCAGTACTTC.

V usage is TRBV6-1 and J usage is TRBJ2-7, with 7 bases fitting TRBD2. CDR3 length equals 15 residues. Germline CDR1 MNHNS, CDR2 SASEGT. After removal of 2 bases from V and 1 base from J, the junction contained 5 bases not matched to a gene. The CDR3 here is CASSESLADSYEQYF. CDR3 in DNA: TGTGCCAGCAGTGAATCCCTAGCGGATTCCTACGAGCAGTACTTC.

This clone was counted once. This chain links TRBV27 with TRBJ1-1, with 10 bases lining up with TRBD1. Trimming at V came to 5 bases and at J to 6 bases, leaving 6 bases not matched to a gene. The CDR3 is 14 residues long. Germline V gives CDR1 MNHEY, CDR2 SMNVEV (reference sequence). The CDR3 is CASSVRGTGAEAFF. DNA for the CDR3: TGTGCCAGCAGTGTCCGGGGGACAGGGGCTGAAGCTTTCTTT.

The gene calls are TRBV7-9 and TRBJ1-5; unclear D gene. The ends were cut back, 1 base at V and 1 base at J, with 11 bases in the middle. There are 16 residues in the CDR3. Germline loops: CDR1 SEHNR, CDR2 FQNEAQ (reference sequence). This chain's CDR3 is CASSLGGGSSNQPQHF. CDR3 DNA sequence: TGTGCCAGCAGCTTAGGGGGAGGTTCGAGCAATCAGCCCCAGCATTTT.

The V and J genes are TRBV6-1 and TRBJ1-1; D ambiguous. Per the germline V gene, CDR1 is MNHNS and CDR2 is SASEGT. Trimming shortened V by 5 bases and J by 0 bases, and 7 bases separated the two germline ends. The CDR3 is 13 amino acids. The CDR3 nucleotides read TGTGCCAGCAGTCTTCGTATGAACACTGAAGCTTTCTTT. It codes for CASSLRMNTEAFF.